The 15 T cell receptor beta chains below come from one sample, sequenced in a study of T cell clusters in autoimmune cytopenias. Some 38,000 genome equivalents of blood DNA were amplified for TRB. TRB rearrangements were amplified by touch-down multiplex PCR with mixed TRB-A/B primers. TCRdb reprocessed the multiplex PCR reads and stores each CDR3 protein as one record, lacking DNA. The table for this sample gives over a thousand distinct CDR3 sequences. These data also featured in a second study, about T cell repertoires in aging, cancer and after chemotherapy.

Sequencing was carried out using peripheral blood. Every receptor here comes from a human donor in good health.

Frequency places this clonotype as medium-sized (0.01 to 0.1%). The chain has TRBV4-3 and TRBJ1-2. In germline, CDR1 is LGHNA, CDR2 YSLEER. This CDR3 region has 14 residues. The CDR3 loop is CASSQSGSGDGYTF.

This clonotype counts as large (0.1 to 1%) by frequency. V is TRBV19 and J is TRBJ1-2; TCRdb returns TRBD1, unconfirmable since there is no DNA. The CDR3 contains 12 residues. The germline V gene encodes CDR1 LNHDA and CDR2 SQIVND (reference sequence). The CDR3 protein is CASTRTGLSYTF.

This clonotype ranks as large (0.1 to 1%) in terms of frequency. The V gene is TRBV15, the J gene TRBJ2-7; with no DNA, the TCRdb D assignment of TRBD1 cannot be verified. CDR1 LNHNV and CDR2 YYDKDF come from the germline V gene (reference sequence). CDR3 length: 14 amino acids. The CDR3 sequence is CATSSGQNSYEQYF.

This clonotype is identified as medium-sized from frequency. This chain joins TRBV27 and TRBJ1-1; TCRdb's D call, TRBD1, is unchecked because there is no DNA. The germline CDR1 and CDR2 sequences are MNHEY and SMNVEV (reference sequence). CDR3 length equals 14 residues. The CDR3 loop is CASSKGQGRTEAFF.

The CDR3 loop reads CASRWGEGGKLFF. The rearrangement joins TRBV28 to TRBJ2-2; the TCRdb D gene call, TRBD1, has no DNA to confirm it. From germline, CDR1 is MDHEN and CDR2 SYDVKM. CDR3 length: 13 residues.

The chain joins TRBV10-1 to TRBJ1-4. The CDR3 is 15 residues long. The germline gives CDR1 WNHNN, CDR2 SYGVQD (reference sequence). CDR3 sequence reads: CASSESGLIGEKLFF.

This clonotype shows up as medium-sized by frequency. The rearrangement uses TRBV7-2 and TRBJ2-7. The CDR3 loop spans 13 amino acids. Germline V gene sequence: CDR1 SGHTA, CDR2 FQGNSA. The CDR3 loop reads CASSLWRSYEQYF.

This clonotype is large by frequency. This sequence joins TRBV15 and TRBJ2-1; TCRdb's D gene call, TRBD2, goes unchecked for lack of DNA. The CDR3 is made up of 17 amino acids. CDR1 LNHNV and CDR2 YYDKDF come from the germline V gene (reference sequence). CDR3 in amino acids: CATSRKTRREGQDEQFF.

This clonotype is deemed large by its frequency. CDR3 sequence reads: CASSLDPNTGELFF. V is TRBV5-6 and J is TRBJ2-2. The CDR3 covers 14 residues. Germline V gives CDR1 SGHDT, CDR2 YYEEEE. Full variable domain (missing parts from reference TRBV5-6 and TRBJ2-2): DAGVTQSPTHLIKTRGQQVTLRCSPKSGHDTVSWYQQALGQGPQFIFQYYEEEERQRGNFPDRFSGHQFPNYSSELNVNALLLGDSALYLCASSLDPNTGELFFGEGSRLTVL.

According to its frequency, this clonotype is large. This chain links TRBV18 with TRBJ2-7. CDR1 and CDR2 from the germline V gene are KGHSH and LQKENI. This CDR3 region has 14 residues. CDR3 loop: CASSPPGKSYEQYF.

The chain has TRBV6-5 and TRBJ2-2; TCRdb gives TRBD1 as the D gene, but with no DNA this cannot be confirmed. This CDR3 comprises 16 residues. The germline V gene has CDR1 MNHEY and CDR2 SVGAGI. The CDR3 reads CASSDLPGGNTGELFF.

The gene calls are TRBV20-1 and TRBJ2-7; TCRdb calls TRBD2, which cannot be checked without DNA. This CDR3 has 14 residues. Germline assignment: CDR1 DFQATT and CDR2 SNEGSKA (reference sequence). The CDR3 here is CSARDWGLATEQYF.

This clonotype is identified as large from frequency. The chain uses TRBV19 and TRBJ2-3; lacking DNA, the TRBD1 call made by TCRdb goes unchecked. Looked up from germline, CDR1 is LNHDA and CDR2 is SQIVND (reference sequence). The CDR3 spans 14 residues. CDR3 region: CASSTGGGTDTQYF. The full variable domain, its missing parts supplied by reference TRBV19 and TRBJ2-3, is DGGITQSPKYLFRKEGQNVTLSCEQNLNHDAMYWYRQDPGQGLRLIYYSQIVNDFQKGDIAEGYSVSREKKESFPLTVTSAQKNPTAFYLCASSTGGGTDTQYFGPGTRLTVL.

Measured by frequency, this clonotype is medium-sized. The rearrangement uses TRBV7-2 and TRBJ2-1; TCRdb's D call of TRBD2 is untestable without DNA. CDR3 size: 15 residues. Per the germline V gene, CDR1 is SGHTA and CDR2 is FQGNSA. CDR3 in amino acids: CASSLEASGSYEQFF.

According to its frequency, this clonotype is medium-sized. The chain has TRBV24-1 and TRBJ2-2. Germline V lookup: CDR1 KGHDR, CDR2 SFDVKD. The CDR3 has 14 amino acids. The CDR3 sequence: CATRGISNTGELFF.